This T cell receptor (beta chain) came from a study of T cell responses to AZD1222 COVID-19 vaccine. As for the study in general: Some second doses came at about 4 weeks and others at about 12 weeks; these were pooled.

Whole-study results and caveats: The CD4 TCRs associated with vaccination extended across spike and predominated at 160-218 and 743-854.

Libraries were prepared by immunoSEQ multiplex PCR; TCRdb keeps only in-frame clonotypes and omits some of them. The data contain tens of thousands of clones, roughly 81% of them singletons. Remarks on this clone: Its specificity is unknown.

Germline loops: CDR1 MNHEY, CDR2 SMNVEV (reference sequence). This CDR3 spans 14 amino acids. Trimming removed 0 bases at V and 2 bases at J, with 8 bases between. The sequence was collected from an adult in good health. The J gene is TRBJ2-7, the V gene TRBV27; a weak D match, TRBD1 (5 bases). The sequencing here drew on peripheral blood, taken on day 0 of AZD1222 vaccination. The CDR3 spells CASSLSRRAYEQYF. CDR3 coding DNA: TGTGCCAGCAGTTTATCGCGCAGGGCCTACGAGCAGTACTTC.